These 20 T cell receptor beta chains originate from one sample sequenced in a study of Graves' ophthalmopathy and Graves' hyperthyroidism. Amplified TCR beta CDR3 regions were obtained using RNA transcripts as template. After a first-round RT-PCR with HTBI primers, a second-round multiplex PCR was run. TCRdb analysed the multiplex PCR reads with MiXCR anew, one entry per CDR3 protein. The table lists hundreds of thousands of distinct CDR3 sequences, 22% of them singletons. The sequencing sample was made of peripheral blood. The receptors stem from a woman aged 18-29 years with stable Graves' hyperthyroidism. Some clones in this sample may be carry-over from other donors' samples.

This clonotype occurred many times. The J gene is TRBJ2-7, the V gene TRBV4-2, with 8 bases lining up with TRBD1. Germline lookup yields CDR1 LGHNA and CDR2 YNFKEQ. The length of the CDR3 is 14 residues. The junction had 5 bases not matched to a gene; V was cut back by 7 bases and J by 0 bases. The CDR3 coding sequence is TGTGCCAGCACACCAGACAGGGGCTCCTACGAGCAGTACTTC. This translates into CASTPDRGSYEQYF.

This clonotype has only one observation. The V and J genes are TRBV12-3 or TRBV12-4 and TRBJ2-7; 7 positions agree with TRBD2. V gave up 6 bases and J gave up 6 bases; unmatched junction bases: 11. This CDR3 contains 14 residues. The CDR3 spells CASSPSPRTSEQYF. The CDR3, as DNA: TGTGCCAGCAGCCCCTCCCCCCGGACTAGCGAGCAGTACTTC.

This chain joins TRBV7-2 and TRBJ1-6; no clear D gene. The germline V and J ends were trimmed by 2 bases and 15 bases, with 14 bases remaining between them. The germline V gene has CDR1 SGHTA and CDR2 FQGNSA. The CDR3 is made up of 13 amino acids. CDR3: CASSLQNNDHLHF. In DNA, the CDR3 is TGTGCCAGCAGCTTACAGAACAACGACCACCTCCACTTT.

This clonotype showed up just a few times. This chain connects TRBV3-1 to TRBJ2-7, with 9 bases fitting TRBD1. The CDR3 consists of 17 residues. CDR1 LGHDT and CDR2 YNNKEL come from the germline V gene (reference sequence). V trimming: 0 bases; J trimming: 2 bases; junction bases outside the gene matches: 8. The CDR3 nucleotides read TGTGCCAGCAGCCAAGAGCTGGCGGGACAGGGACCCTACGAGCAGTACTTC. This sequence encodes CASSQELAGQGPYEQYF.

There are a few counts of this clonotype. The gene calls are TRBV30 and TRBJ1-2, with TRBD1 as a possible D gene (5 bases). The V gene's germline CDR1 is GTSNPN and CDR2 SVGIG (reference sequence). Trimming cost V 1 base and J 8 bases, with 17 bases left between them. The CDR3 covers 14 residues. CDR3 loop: CAWSAGRDSRGYTF. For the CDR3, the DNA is TGTGCCTGGAGTGCGGGACGGGATAGTAGAGGCTACACCTTC.

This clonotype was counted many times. CDR3 in amino acids: CASSAKSSGANVLTF. CDR3 DNA sequence: TGTGCCAGCAGCGCGAAAAGCTCTGGGGCCAACGTCCTGACTTTC. V and J are TRBV11-2 and TRBJ2-6; unclear D gene. The germline V gene encodes CDR1 SGHAT and CDR2 FQNNGV. Trimming stripped 5 bases from V and 0 bases from J, with 8 bases between. This CDR3 has 15 amino acids.

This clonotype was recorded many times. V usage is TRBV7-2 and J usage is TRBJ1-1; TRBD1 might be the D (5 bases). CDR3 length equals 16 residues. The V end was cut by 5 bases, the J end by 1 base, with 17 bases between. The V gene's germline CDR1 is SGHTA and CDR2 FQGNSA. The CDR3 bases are TGTGCCAGCAGCCTATCCGACGGGGGTTGGAACACTGAAGCTTTCTTT. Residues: CASSLSDGGWNTEAFF.

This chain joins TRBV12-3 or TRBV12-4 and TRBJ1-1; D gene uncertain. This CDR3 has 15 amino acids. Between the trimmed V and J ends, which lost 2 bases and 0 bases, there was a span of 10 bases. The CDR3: CASSLTFKVNTEAFF. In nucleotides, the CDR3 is TGTGCCAGCAGTTTAACGTTCAAGGTGAACACTGAAGCTTTCTTT.

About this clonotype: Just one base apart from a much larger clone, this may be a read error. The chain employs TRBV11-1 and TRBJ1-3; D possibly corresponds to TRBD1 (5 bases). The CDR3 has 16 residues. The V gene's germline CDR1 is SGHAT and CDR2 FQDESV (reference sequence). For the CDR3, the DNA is TGTGCCAGCAGCTGGACCGGGACTCTCTCTGGATACACCATATATTTT. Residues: CASSWTGTLSGYTIYF. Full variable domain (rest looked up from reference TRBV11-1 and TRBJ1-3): EAEVAQSPRYKITEKSQAVAFWCDPISGHATLYWYRQILGQGPELLVQFQDESVVDDSQLPKDRFSAERLKGVDSTLKIQPAELGDSAMYLCASSWTGTLSGYTIYFGEGSWLTVV.

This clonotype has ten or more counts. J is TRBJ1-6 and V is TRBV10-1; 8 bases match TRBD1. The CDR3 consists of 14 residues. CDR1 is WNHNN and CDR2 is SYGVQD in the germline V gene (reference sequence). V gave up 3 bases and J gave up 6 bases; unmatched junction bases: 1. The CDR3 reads CASSETGGNSPLHF. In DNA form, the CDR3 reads TGCGCCAGCAGTGAAACAGGGGGTAATTCACCCCTCCACTTT.

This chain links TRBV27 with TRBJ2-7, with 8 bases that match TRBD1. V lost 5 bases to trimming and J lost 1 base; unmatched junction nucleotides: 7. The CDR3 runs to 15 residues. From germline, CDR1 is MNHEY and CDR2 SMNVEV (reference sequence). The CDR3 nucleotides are TGTGCCAGCAGTCCTCAGGACAGGGTTTCCTACGAGCAGTACTTC. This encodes CASSPQDRVSYEQYF.

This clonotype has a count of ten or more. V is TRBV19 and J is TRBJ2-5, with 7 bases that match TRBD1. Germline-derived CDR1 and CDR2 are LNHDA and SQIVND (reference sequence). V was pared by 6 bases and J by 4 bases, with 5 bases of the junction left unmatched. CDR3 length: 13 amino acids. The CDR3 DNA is TGTGCCAGTAGCGACAGGGCCCCAGAGACCCAGTACTTC. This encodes CASSDRAPETQYF.

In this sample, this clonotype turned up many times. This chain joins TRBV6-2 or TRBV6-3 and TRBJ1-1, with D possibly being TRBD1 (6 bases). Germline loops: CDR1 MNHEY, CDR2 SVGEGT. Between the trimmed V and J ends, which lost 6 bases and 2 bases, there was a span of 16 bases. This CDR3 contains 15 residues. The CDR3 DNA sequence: TGTGCCAGCAGACCTTTACGACAGGTAAACACTGAAGCTTTCTTT. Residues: CASRPLRQVNTEAFF.

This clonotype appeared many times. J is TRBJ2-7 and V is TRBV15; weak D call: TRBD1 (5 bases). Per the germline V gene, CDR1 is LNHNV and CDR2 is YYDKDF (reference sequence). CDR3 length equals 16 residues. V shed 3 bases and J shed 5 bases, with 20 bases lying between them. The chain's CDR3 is CATSRDTSSVLNEQYF. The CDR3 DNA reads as TGTGCCACCAGCAGGGACACCTCGTCTGTACTCAACGAGCAGTACTTC.

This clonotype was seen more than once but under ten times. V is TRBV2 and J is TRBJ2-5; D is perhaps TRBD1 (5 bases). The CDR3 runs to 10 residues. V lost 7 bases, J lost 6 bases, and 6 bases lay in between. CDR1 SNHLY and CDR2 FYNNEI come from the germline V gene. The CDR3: CASKGQTQYF. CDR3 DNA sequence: TGTGCCAGCAAGGGGCAGACCCAGTACTTC.

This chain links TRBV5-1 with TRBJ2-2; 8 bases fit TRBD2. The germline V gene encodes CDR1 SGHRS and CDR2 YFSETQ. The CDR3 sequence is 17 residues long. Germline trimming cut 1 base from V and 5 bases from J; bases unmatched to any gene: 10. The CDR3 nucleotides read TGCGCCAGCAGCTTGAATAGCGGGAATTTCCCAACCGGGGAGCTGTTTTTT. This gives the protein CASSLNSGNFPTGELFF.

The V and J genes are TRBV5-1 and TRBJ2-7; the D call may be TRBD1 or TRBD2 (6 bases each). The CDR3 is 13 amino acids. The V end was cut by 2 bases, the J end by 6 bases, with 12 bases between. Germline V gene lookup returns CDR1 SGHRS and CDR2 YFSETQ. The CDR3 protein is CASSFLRGREQYF. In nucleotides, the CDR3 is TGCGCCAGCAGCTTCCTTCGGGGGCGCGAGCAGTACTTC.

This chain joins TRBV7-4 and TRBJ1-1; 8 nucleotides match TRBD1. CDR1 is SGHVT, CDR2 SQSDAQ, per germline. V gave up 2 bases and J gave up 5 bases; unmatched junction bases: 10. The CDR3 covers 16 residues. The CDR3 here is CASSLYAQGTGTEAFF. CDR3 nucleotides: TGTGCCAGCAGCTTATATGCACAGGGGACAGGAACTGAAGCTTTCTTT.

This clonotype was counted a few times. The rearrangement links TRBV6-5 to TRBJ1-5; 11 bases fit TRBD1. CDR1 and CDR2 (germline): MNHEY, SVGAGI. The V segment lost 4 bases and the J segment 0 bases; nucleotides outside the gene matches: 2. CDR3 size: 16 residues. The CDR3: CASSSGTGGSNQPQHF. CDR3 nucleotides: TGTGCCAGCAGTTCCGGGACAGGGGGTAGCAATCAGCCCCAGCATTTT.

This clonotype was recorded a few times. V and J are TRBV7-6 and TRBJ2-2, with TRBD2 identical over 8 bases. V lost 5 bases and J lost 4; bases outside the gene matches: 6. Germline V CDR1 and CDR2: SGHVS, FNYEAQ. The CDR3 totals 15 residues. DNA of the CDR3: TGTGCCAGCAGCGGCACTAGCGGAGGCACCGGGGAGCTGTTTTTT. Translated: CASSGTSGGTGELFF.